This TCR beta chain derives from a study of early T cells in non-severe SARS-CoV-2 infection. On the study more broadly: RNA in bulk from unsorted whole blood was sequenced, and chains were unpaired. Regarding the study as a whole: The VDJdb matching leaned toward anti-spike CD8 responses and overlooked private and CD4 specificities.

Attachment of unique molecular identifiers was made to individual cDNA molecules. TCRdb reprocessed the 5' RACE reads via MiXCR and lists one record per CDR3 protein. Of more than 70,000 distinct CDR3 sequences listed, about 10% are singletons. The V and J ends lost 4 bases and 3 bases, in that order; junction bases with no gene match: 2. This CDR3 region has 14 residues. Germline loops: CDR1 SGDLS, CDR2 YYNGEE. A note on this clonotype: What it binds is unknown.

The source is an adult who was a healthcare worker with PCR-confirmed SARS-CoV-2 infection or an uninfected control (not recorded which). This chain joins TRBV9 and TRBJ2-1; 9 nucleotides align to TRBD1. Sequenced material: whole blood, taken at baseline. CDR3 in DNA: TGTGCCAGCAGCCCGACAGGGGGCTACAATGAGCAGTTCTTC. Translated: CASSPTGGYNEQFF.